This T cell receptor (beta chain) was found in a study of Graves' ophthalmopathy and Graves' hyperthyroidism. Study-level results: With about 86% sensitivity and around 80% specificity, a 13-signature model separated ophthalmopathy from stable hyperthyroidism. The authors also found most expanded thyroid clonotypes above 0.001 frequency in blood.

Serum thyroxine and TRAb, along with clinical symptoms, thyroid ultrasound and orbital computed tomography, were what diagnosis relied on. Germline lookup yields CDR1 SGHTA and CDR2 FQGNSA. This CDR3 comprises 14 residues. V lost 3 bases, J lost 5 bases, and 13 bases lay in between. This clonotype has just a few counts. Antigen specificity is unknown. From RNA, the CDR3 regions of TCR beta chains were amplified and sequenced. RT-PCR with HTBI primers came first, then second-round multiplex PCR. MiXCR was run by TCRdb on the multiplex PCR reads, yielding one entry per CDR3 protein. The data contain 1 million to 1.3 million distinct CDR3 sequences, less than 45% of them singletons.

The TCR comes from an adult man with Graves' hyperthyroidism. Sequencing used peripheral blood or thyroid tissue (not recorded which). V and J are TRBV7-2 and TRBJ1-1; no firm D call. CDR3 protein: CASSLDLQRTEAFF. In nucleotides, the CDR3 is TGTGCCAGCAGCTTGGACCTCCAACGGACTGAAGCTTTCTTT.